This T cell receptor beta chain was identified in a study of cytomegalovirus exposure and HLA in healthy donors. After removal of 4 bases from V and 3 bases from J, the junction contained 5 bases not matched to a gene. This CDR3 comprises 16 residues. CDR1 SGHRS and CDR2 YFSETQ come from the germline V gene. Study results and limitations: No immune exposure information besides CMV serostatus was available. What a later analysis showed was that several of the most significant clusters appeared linked to common viral pathogens. Later, TCR association rates were found to vary by HLA locus, highest for DRB1 and lowest for HLA-C.

Only a few counts were recorded for this clone. Its antigen is not identified. Amplification used 60 Vbeta primers and 13 Jbeta primers. TCRdb's table, derived via immunoSEQ multiplex PCR, lists solely in-frame clones and lacks some. The repertoire holds approximately 100,000 clones, with more than 60% as singletons. Sequences were obtained from PBMCs. The gene calls are TRBV5-1 and TRBJ2-1, with 12 bases aligning to TRBD2. The sequence was obtained from a woman younger than 35 in good health and CMV-seropositive. CDR3 sequence reads: CASSTRTSGIYNEQFF. The DNA for the CDR3 is TGCGCCAGCAGCACCCGGACTAGCGGGATCTACAATGAGCAGTTCTTC.